This is a list of T cell receptor beta chains from one sample in a study of blood T cells in healthy people across ages. Each CDR3 protein gets one entry after TCRdb re-called the 5' RACE reads with MiXCR. The sample has around 500,000 distinct CDR3 sequences; around 48% are singletons. Material for sequencing was blood. Every receptor here comes from a man older than 75 in good health. Both conserved end residues are part of each CDR3. D genes are given only for firm matches. Expanded clones get a size class; other rows say once, few or many, or leave the size out.

D | length | J | size | V | CDR3 | DNA
TRBD2 | 14 | TRBJ2-5 | - | TRBV7-8 | CASSPRTSPETQYF | TGTGCCAGCAGCCCGCGGACTAGCCCAGAGACCCAGTACTTC
- | 13 | TRBJ2-4 | - | TRBV9 | CASNTGEGNIQYF | TGTGCCAGCAACACAGGGGAGGGGAACATTCAGTACTTC
TRBD1 | 13 | TRBJ2-4 | few | TRBV20-1 | CSATTTGTGIQYF | TGCAGTGCTACTACGACAGGGACCGGCATTCAGTACTTC
- | 17 | TRBJ2-5 | - | TRBV21-1 | CASSKGRKGLARETQYF | TGTGCCAGCAGCAAAGGGAGAAAGGGACTAGCCCGAGAGACCCAGTACTTC
TRBD1 | 12 | TRBJ1-1 | - | TRBV12-3/TRBV12-4 | CASSSRTGLCFF | TGTGCCAGCAGTTCCCGGACAGGGCTTTGTTTCTTT
- | 18 | TRBJ1-5 | once | TRBV20-1 | CSARDPRGRAGSNQPQHF | TGCAGTGCTAGAGATCCCCGGGGGCGGGCTGGGAGCAATCAGCCCCAGCATTTT
TRBD1 | 15 | TRBJ1-6 | - | TRBV27 | CASKGGFSYNSPLHF | TGTGCCAGCAAAGGGGGCTTCTCCTATAATTCACCCCTCCACTTT
- | 15 | TRBJ2-3 | - | TRBV7-3 | CASSPNALAEDTQYF | TGTGCCAGCAGCCCAAACGCGCTAGCTGAAGATACGCAGTATTTT
- | 14 | TRBJ2-5 | - | TRBV30 | CAWSVWGSGETQYF | TGTGCCTGGAGTGTGTGGGGCTCGGGAGAGACCCAGTACTTC
TRBD1 | 14 | TRBJ2-3 | many | TRBV6-6 | CASSPTGVTDTQYF | TGTGCCAGCAGTCCGACAGGGGTCACAGATACGCAGTATTTT
TRBD2 | 18 | TRBJ2-1 | - | TRBV5-1 | CASSLAGLAGGSYNEQFF | TGCGCCAGCAGCTTGGCCGGACTAGCGGGAGGTTCCTACAATGAGCAGTTCTTC
- | 15 | TRBJ1-1 | - | TRBV7-9 | CASSSSRRMNTEAFF | TGTGCCAGCAGCTCCTCCAGGAGGATGAACACTGAAGCTTTCTTT
TRBD2 | 14 | TRBJ2-3 | few | TRBV10-3 | CAISAGGGTDTQYF | TGTGCCATCAGTGCGGGGGGAGGCACAGATACGCAGTATTTT
TRBD1 | 14 | TRBJ1-2 | - | TRBV29-1 | CSVEDLTGVDGYTF | TGCAGCGTTGAAGATCTTACAGGGGTTGACGGCTACACCTTC
TRBD2 | 13 | TRBJ2-1 | - | TRBV20-1 | CSAPGLAGVWQFF | TGCAGTGCTCCCGGACTAGCGGGAGTCTGGCAGTTCTTC
- | 14 | TRBJ2-3 | once | TRBV6-2/TRBV6-3 | CASSYQSGGDTQYF | TGTGCCAGCAGTTACCAAAGCGGTGGAGATACGCAGTATTTT
- | 14 | TRBJ2-3 | - | TRBV7-2 | CASSTQGGTDTQYF | TGTGCCAGCAGCACCCAAGGAGGCACAGATACGCAGTATTTT
- | 11 | TRBJ1-2 | - | TRBV30 | CAWSANYGYTF | TGTGCCTGGAGTGCTAACTATGGCTACACCTTC
TRBD2 | 17 | TRBJ2-1 | few | TRBV20-1 | CSAAGTSGRYPYNEQFF | TGCAGTGCTGCCGGGACTAGCGGGAGGTACCCCTACAATGAGCAGTTCTTC
- | 15 | TRBJ2-3 | once | TRBV16 | CASSSSRVGTDTQYF | TGTGCCAGCAGCTCCTCGCGGGTTGGCACAGATACGCAGTATTTT
- | 16 | TRBJ2-1 | few | TRBV24-1 | CATSDLAASSYNEQFF | TGTGCCACCAGTGATTTAGCGGCAAGCTCCTACAATGAGCAGTTCTTC
- | 16 | TRBJ1-1 | - | TRBV20-1 | CSARAQKIFMNTEAFF | TGCAGTGCTAGAGCACAGAAAATTTTCATGAACACTGAAGCTTTCTTT
TRBD2 | 13 | TRBJ2-7 | many | TRBV6-6 | CASRTTSGTEQYF | TGTGCCAGCAGGACGACTAGCGGGACCGAGCAGTACTTC
- | 14 | TRBJ2-3 | - | TRBV7-2 | CTSSPRRGSDTQYF | TGTACCAGCAGCCCAAGAAGGGGCTCAGATACGCAGTATTTT
TRBD2 | 14 | TRBJ2-7 | few | TRBV6-6 | CASSDGTSGSEQYF | TGTGCCAGCAGTGACGGGACTAGCGGGAGCGAGCAGTACTTC
TRBD2 | 14 | TRBJ2-1 | few | TRBV6-2/TRBV6-3 | CASQTSGGRNEQFF | TGTGCCAGTCAAACTAGCGGGGGGAGGAATGAGCAGTTCTTC
- | 13 | TRBJ1-2 | - | TRBV27 | CASSPVGAGGYTF | TGTGCCAGCAGCCCTGTAGGGGCGGGGGGCTACACCTTC